This is a list of T cell receptor beta chains from one sample in a study of siplizumab effects on memory and regulatory T cells. TCRdb's copy holds only in-frame clones and misses some; the assay was immunoSEQ multiplex PCR. The table has tens of thousands of clones, about 92% seen once. Sequencing used CD8+ T cells sorted from blood. Receptors originate from a human donor in good health. The CDR3 runs from the conserved cysteine through the conserved F or W.

TRBJ2-2,TRBV19,CASSLTGGAGGELFF
TRBJ2-2,TRBV19,CASSIASGGLNTGELFF
TRBJ2-3,TRBV6-6,CASSQGGDTQYF
TRBJ1-1,TRBV23-1,CASSQGLPGTPPSNTEAFF
TRBJ1-1,TRBV15,CATSRDGTALNTEAFF
TRBJ2-7,TRBV5-6,CASSLPNYEQYF
TRBJ1-1,TRBV2,CASSGRVSDTEAFF
TRBJ2-5,TRBV5-6,CASSAGSETQYF
TRBJ2-2,TRBV6-6,CASSGDPLVLAWELFF
TRBJ1-1,TRBV4-1,CASSLWGENTEAFF
TRBJ2-1,TRBV7-3,CASSPAGGTANEQFF
TRBJ2-1,TRBV5-1,CASSVGQYNEQFF
TRBJ2-7,TRBV5-4,CASSLEAEQYF
TRBJ2-5,TRBV11-3,CASSLEAGVQETQYF
TRBJ2-1,TRBV27,CASSPTSGGWNEQFF
TRBJ2-5,TRBV4-1,CASSQEGVGETQYF
TRBJ2-5,TRBV6-5,CASSPAMAQETQYF
TRBJ1-4,TRBV4-1,CASSQDLSDGKLFF
TRBJ2-7,TRBV7-6,CASSWGTAYEQYF
TRBJ2-7,TRBV9,CASSSAERAGYEQYF
TRBJ2-2,TRBV23-1,CASSQSRHTGELFF
TRBJ1-4,TRBV28,CASMTGQITNEKLFF
TRBJ2-5,TRBV27,CASSFRRGGETQYF
TRBJ1-6,TRBV19,CASSIWGQEFSYNSPLHF
TRBJ2-7,TRBV6-6,CASSRGDFSYEQYF
TRBJ2-7,TRBV4-2,CASSQEGGKNYEQYF
TRBJ1-4,TRBV11-2,CASSLGDREGWNEKLFF
TRBJ2-7,TRBV19,CASSMAGDSSYEQYF
TRBJ2-2,TRBV5-6,CASSQSATGELFF
TRBJ2-1,TRBV29-1,CSVGSNRDSSYNEQFF